One sample yielded the 17 T cell receptor beta chains listed below, sequenced in a study of T cell responses to AZD1222 COVID-19 vaccine. The protocol was immunoSEQ multiplex PCR, while the TCRdb copy is restricted to in-frame clones and leaves out a portion. There are about 90,000 clones in the sample; around 85% occur only once, and roughly 4.7% lies in the top ten. Here the sequenced sample was peripheral blood, taken 28 days after the second AZD1222 dose. The receptors stem from an adult who received the AZD1222 COVID-19 vaccine.

The chain couples TRBV5-6 to TRBJ2-7, with D uncertain. The V gene's germline CDR1 is SGHDT and CDR2 YYEEEE. V lost 0 bases to trimming and J lost 12 bases, with 10 bases between them. This CDR3 region has 11 residues. In DNA form, the CDR3 reads TGTGCCAGCAGCTTGGGGGTAGTTCTGTACTTC. Translating it yields CASSLGVVLYF.

V gene TRBV11-2 combines with J gene TRBJ2-7; D is undetermined. Per the germline V gene, CDR1 is SGHAT and CDR2 is FQNNGV. This CDR3 comprises 11 residues. Trimming left V 5 bases short and J 4 bases short, with 6 bases between. DNA for the CDR3: TGTGCCAGCAGCCAACATTACGAGCAGTACTTC. Residues: CASSQHYEQYF.

This clone was seen once. The gene calls are TRBV12-3 or TRBV12-4 and TRBJ2-2; D is unresolved. The V end lost 3 bases, the J end lost 4 bases, and 6 bases lay between the germline ends. This CDR3 has 13 amino acids. The CDR3 sequence is CASSFFSTGELFF. The CDR3 bases are TGTGCCAGCAGTTTTTTCTCCACCGGGGAGCTGTTTTTT.

The chain carries TRBV18 and TRBJ1-2; D uncertain. Trimming pared 3 bases from V and 2 bases from J, leaving 7 bases between. The CDR3 has 13 residues. CDR1 KGHSH and CDR2 LQKENI come from the germline V gene. CDR3 region: CASSPDANYGYTF. The CDR3 bases are TGTGCCAGCTCACCTGACGCGAACTATGGCTACACCTTC.

The rearrangement uses TRBV28 and TRBJ2-1; D possibly corresponds to TRBD2 (6 bases). The germline V gene encodes CDR1 MDHEN and CDR2 SYDVKM. The V end lost 1 base, the J end lost 8 bases, and 18 bases lay between the germline ends. There are 16 residues in the CDR3. CDR3 sequence (DNA): TGTGCCAGCAGTTTATATGGGCGGGAAGGTAGCTATGAGCAGTTCTTC. Translating it yields CASSLYGREGSYEQFF.

The CDR3 spells CASSPGLAGVYTGELFF. For the CDR3, the DNA is TGTGCCAGCTCTCCGGGACTAGCGGGAGTGTACACCGGGGAGCTGTTTTTT. The chain links TRBV18 to TRBJ2-2; TRBD2 matches 14 bases. Germline V gene data show CDR1 as KGHSH and CDR2 as LQKENI. V shed 6 bases and J 3 bases; nucleotides not matched to a gene: 6. This CDR3 has 17 residues.

The J gene is TRBJ2-5, the V gene TRBV9; the D is unclear. This CDR3 comprises 16 residues. Trimming took 3 bases from V and 2 from J, leaving 17 bases between them. Germline assignment: CDR1 SGDLS and CDR2 YYNGEE. CDR3 region: CASSAPLGRPQETQYF. CDR3 sequence (DNA): TGTGCCAGCAGCGCCCCCCTAGGACGACCTCAAGAGACCCAGTACTTC. The whole variable domain, filled in from reference TRBV9 and TRBJ2-5, reads DSGVTQTPKHLITATGQRVTLRCSPRSGDLSVYWYQQSLDQGLQFLIQYYNGEERAKGNILERFSAQQFPDLHSELNLSSLELGDSALYFCASSAPLGRPQETQYFGPGTRLLVL.

This rearrangement joins TRBV6-5 to TRBJ1-1; 8 bases fit TRBD1. There are 15 residues in the CDR3. The junction had 7 bases not matched to a gene; V was cut back by 4 bases and J by 3 bases. The V gene's germline CDR1 is MNHEY and CDR2 SVGAGI. CDR3 bases: TGTGCCAGCAGTTGGACAGGGATTCTTTACACTGAAGCTTTCTTT. Translated: CASSWTGILYTEAFF.

V gene TRBV9 combines with J gene TRBJ2-3; 8 bases are shared with TRBD2. This CDR3 spans 15 amino acids. In germline, CDR1 is SGDLS, CDR2 YYNGEE. The V and J ends lost 1 base and 4 bases, in that order; junction bases with no gene match: 5. CDR3 sequence: CASSVISGNADTQYF. The CDR3 nucleotides read TGTGCCAGCAGCGTAATTAGCGGGAACGCAGATACGCAGTATTTT.

The chain links TRBV28 to TRBJ1-4; no reliable D call. This CDR3 has 15 residues. CDR1 and CDR2 (germline): MDHEN, SYDVKM. The V gene lost 6 bases and the J gene lost 8 bases, with 19 bases spanning the gap. The CDR3, as DNA: TGTGCCAGCAGATCGGGTCCTCAGTCCGAAGAAAAACTGTTTTTT. Its translation is CASRSGPQSEEKLFF.

V is TRBV18 and J is TRBJ2-2, with TRBD1 matching 9 bases. The length of the CDR3 is 18 residues. The junction had 10 bases not matched to a gene; V was cut back by 1 base and J by 4 bases. Germline values: CDR1 KGHSH, CDR2 LQKENI. The CDR3 loop reads CASSPRVPGQGFTGELFF. The DNA of the CDR3 is TGTGCCAGCTCACCACGAGTACCGGGACAGGGTTTCACCGGGGAGCTGTTTTTT.

V usage is TRBV15 and J usage is TRBJ2-2; D gene unclear. The CDR3 loop spans 20 amino acids. Germline CDR1 and CDR2: LNHNV and YYDKDF (reference sequence). The germline V and J ends were trimmed by 1 base and 5 bases, with 26 bases remaining between them. The CDR3 region is CATSRGYRRLEALGTGELFF. The CDR3, as DNA: TGTGCCACCAGCAGAGGTTACCGACGTCTCGAGGCCCTTGGGACCGGGGAGCTGTTTTTT.

The rearrangement uses TRBV9 and TRBJ1-5; D unresolved. Deletions cut 3 bases from V and 7 bases from J, with 11 bases between. The CDR3 contains 13 residues. The germline V gene has CDR1 SGDLS and CDR2 YYNGEE. The CDR3 bases are TGTGCCAGCAGCGGAGTCCTGGGACAGCCCCAGCATTTT. This codes for CASSGVLGQPQHF.

Only a few counts were recorded for this clone. CDR3 sequence: CASTVYANTGELFF. Written as DNA, the CDR3 is TGTGCCAGCACGGTTTACGCTAACACCGGGGAGCTGTTTTTT. V usage is TRBV2 and J usage is TRBJ2-2; no reliable D call. The germline gives CDR1 SNHLY, CDR2 FYNNEI. With 7 bases removed from V and 2 bases from J, the gap between germline ends came to 11 bases. CDR3 length equals 14 residues.

This clone was observed a few times. The V and J genes are TRBV7-2 and TRBJ2-1; 13 positions match TRBD2. The length of the CDR3 is 16 residues. From germline, CDR1 is SGHTA and CDR2 FQGNSA. The V segment lost 3 bases and the J segment 7 bases; nucleotides outside the gene matches: 6. The CDR3 here is CASSFPGLAGANEQFF. The CDR3 nucleotides are TGTGCCAGCAGCTTTCCAGGACTAGCGGGAGCTAATGAGCAGTTCTTC.

In its sample, this clone was seen a few times. The chain couples TRBV6-5 to TRBJ1-2; D is ambiguous. The CDR3 has 15 amino acids. V lost 6 bases to trimming and J lost 1 base, with 15 bases between them. Germline V lookup: CDR1 MNHEY, CDR2 SVGAGI. This chain's CDR3 is CASSTLGRRNYGYTF. CDR3 DNA: TGTGCCAGCAGCACCCTGGGCAGGCGTAACTATGGCTACACCTTC.

The CDR3 DNA follows: TGTGCCAGCTCACCAGGAGTGGCTGGAAACACCATATATTTT. Residues: CASSPGVAGNTIYF. This chain connects TRBV18 to TRBJ1-3; no definite D call. The CDR3 totals 14 residues. Germline assignment: CDR1 KGHSH and CDR2 LQKENI. Between the trimmed V and J ends, which lost 2 bases and 2 bases, there was a span of 7 bases. Together with reference TRBV18 and TRBJ1-3, the CDR3 gives the full variable domain: NAGVMQNPRHLVRRRGQEARLRCSPMKGHSHVYWYRQLPEEGLKFMVYLQKENIIDESGMPKERFSAEFPKEGPSILRIQQVVRGDSAAYFCASSPGVAGNTIYFGEGSWLTVV.